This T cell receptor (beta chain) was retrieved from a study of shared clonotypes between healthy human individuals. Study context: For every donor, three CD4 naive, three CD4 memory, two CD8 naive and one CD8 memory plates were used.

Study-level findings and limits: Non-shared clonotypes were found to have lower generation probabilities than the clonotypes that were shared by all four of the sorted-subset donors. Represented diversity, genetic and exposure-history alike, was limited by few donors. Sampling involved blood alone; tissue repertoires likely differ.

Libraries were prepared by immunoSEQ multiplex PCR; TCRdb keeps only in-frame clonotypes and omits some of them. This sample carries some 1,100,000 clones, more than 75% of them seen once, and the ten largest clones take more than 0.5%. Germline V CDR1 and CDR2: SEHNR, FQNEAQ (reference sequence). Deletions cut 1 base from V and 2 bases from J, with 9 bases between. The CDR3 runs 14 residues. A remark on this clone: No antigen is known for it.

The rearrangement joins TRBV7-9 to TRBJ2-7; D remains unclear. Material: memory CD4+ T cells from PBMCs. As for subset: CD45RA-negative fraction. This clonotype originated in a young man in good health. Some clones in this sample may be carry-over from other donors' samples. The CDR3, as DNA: TGTGCCAGCAGCTTAGTGTCTTCGACCTACGAGCAGTACTTC. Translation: CASSLVSSTYEQYF.